The 9 T cell receptor beta chains given below trace back to one sample, sequenced in a study of neurological immune-mediated disorders. TCRdb passed the 5' RACE reads through MiXCR, listing each CDR3 protein once. The sample lists about 80,000 distinct CDR3 sequences, nearly 6% occurring once. Time point meaning: longitudinal time-point 2. Input material: PBMCs. Receptors were obtained from a woman in her fifties or sixties with multiple sclerosis.

This clonotype came up many times. The rearrangement joins TRBV7-9 to TRBJ1-1, with D tentatively TRBD1 (6 bases). This CDR3 has 16 amino acids. CDR1 is SEHNR, CDR2 FQNEAQ, per germline (reference sequence). Trimming stripped 5 bases from V and 6 bases from J, with 22 bases between. CDR3 amino acids: CASSMTPRDKSSEAFF. In DNA, the CDR3 is TGTGCCAGCAGCATGACCCCCCGGGACAAAAGTTCTGAAGCTTTCTTT.

This clonotype was observed at least ten times. The V gene is TRBV5-1, the J gene TRBJ2-7; D is tentatively TRBD1 or TRBD2 (6 bases each). Germline values: CDR1 SGHRS, CDR2 YFSETQ. V was cut by 0 bases and J by 3 bases, with 16 bases left in between. This CDR3 contains 16 residues. CDR3 amino acids: CASSLAPGAGLYEQYF. The DNA for the CDR3 is TGCGCCAGCAGCTTGGCACCGGGGGCGGGACTCTACGAGCAGTACTTC. The full variable domain, completed using reference TRBV5-1 and TRBJ2-7, is KAGVTQTPRYLIKTRGQQVTLSCSPISGHRSVSWYQQTPGQGLQFLFEYFSETQRNKGNFPGRFSGRQFSNSRSEMNVSTLELGDSALYLCASSLAPGAGLYEQYFGPGTRLTVT.

This clonotype has ten or more counts. V and J are TRBV5-5 and TRBJ2-5, with 12 bases matching TRBD1. V dropped 4 bases and J dropped 5; count of bases not matched to a gene: 9. This CDR3 spans 16 amino acids. Germline loops: CDR1 SGHKS, CDR2 YYEKEE (reference sequence). In nucleotides, the CDR3 is TGTGCCAGCAGCCCCTTGGGACAGGGGGCTTCGGAGACCCAGTACTTC. Its protein product is CASSPLGQGASETQYF.

This clonotype was found many times. This chain connects TRBV18 to TRBJ2-1, with a weak D call TRBD2 (6 bases). Deletions cut 0 bases from V and 5 bases from J, with 14 bases between. CDR1 and CDR2 (germline): KGHSH, LQKENI. The CDR3 loop spans 16 amino acids. CDR3: CASSPPRRAKHNEQFF. CDR3 coding DNA: TGTGCCAGCTCACCACCTAGGAGGGCTAAACACAATGAGCAGTTCTTC.

The J gene is TRBJ2-1, the V gene TRBV6-1; weak D call: TRBD1 (5 bases). Germline values: CDR1 MNHNS, CDR2 SASEGT. Between the trimmed V and J ends, which lost 2 bases and 7 bases, there was a span of 12 bases. This CDR3 has 14 amino acids. CDR3 in DNA: TGTGCCAGCAGTGAAATAAGGGGTCGAAATGAGCAGTTCTTC. Amino acid sequence: CASSEIRGRNEQFF.

The rearrangement joins TRBV11-3 to TRBJ2-1; D is unclear. Germline V gene sequence: CDR1 SGHNT, CDR2 YENEEA. V was pared by 0 bases and J by 9 bases, with 9 bases between. This CDR3 is 13 amino acids long. The CDR3 sequence: CASSLEPATEQFF. The CDR3 DNA reads TGTGCCAGCAGCTTAGAACCGGCAACTGAGCAGTTCTTC. Together with reference TRBV11-3 and TRBJ2-1, the CDR3 gives the full variable domain: EAGVVQSPRYKIIEKKQPVAFWCNPISGHNTLYWYLQNLGQGPELLIRYENEEAVDDSQLPKDRFSAERLKGVDSTLKIQPAELGDSAVYLCASSLEPATEQFFGPGTRLTVL.

This clonotype came up many times. This chain joins TRBV12-3 or TRBV12-4 and TRBJ2-1; TRBD2 matches at 12 bases. The V and J ends lost 6 bases and 10 bases, in that order; junction bases with no gene match: 7. The CDR3 is 14 residues long. As DNA, the CDR3 is TGTGCCAGCAGCCTCGGACTAGCGGGGTTCGAGCAGTTCTTC. It specifies CASSLGLAGFEQFF.

The table lists this clonotype with many counts. The chain has TRBV7-6 and TRBJ1-1; no firm D call. Germline assignment: CDR1 SGHVS and CDR2 FNYEAQ. The CDR3 runs 13 residues. V lost 5 bases to trimming and J lost 1 base, with 8 bases between them. DNA of the CDR3: TGTGCCAGCAGCCCCGCCCAGAACACTGAAGCTTTCTTT. This translates into CASSPAQNTEAFF. Complete variable domain (other parts from reference TRBV7-6 and TRBJ1-1): GAGVSQSPRYKVTKRGQDVALRCDPISGHVSLYWYRQALGQGPEFLTYFNYEAQQDKSGLPNDRFSAERPEGSISTLTIQRTEQRDSAMYRCASSPAQNTEAFFGQGTRLTVV.

This clonotype was seen at least ten times. This chain uses TRBV20-1 with TRBJ2-3; 7 nucleotides line up with TRBD2. Unmatched junction bases numbered 7, after V lost 3 bases and J lost 4 bases. This CDR3 has 14 amino acids. Per the germline V gene, CDR1 is DFQATT and CDR2 is SNEGSKA (reference sequence). CDR3 sequence (DNA): TGCAGTGCTAGTTTGTGGGGGGGTGCAGATACGCAGTATTTT. Encoded protein: CSASLWGGADTQYF.